What follows are 5 T cell receptor beta chains derived from one specimen sequenced in a study. From the RT-PCR reads, TCRdb called clonotypes with MiXCR, one entry per CDR3 protein. The data show about 680,000 distinct CDR3 sequences, 14% seen once. The sequenced sample was memory CD4+ T cells from blood. Source of these receptors: a female donor in good health, serving as a healthy control.

This clonotype has just a few counts. This chain joins TRBV7-2 and TRBJ1-1; 7 bases agree with TRBD1. CDR1 is SGHTA, CDR2 FQGNSA, per germline. There are 15 residues in the CDR3. Unmatched junction bases numbered 9, after V lost 5 bases and J lost 3 bases. This CDR3 is CASSIQGRGDTEAFF. DNA of the CDR3: TGTGCCAGCAGCATACAGGGGCGCGGGGACACTGAAGCTTTCTTT. The entire variable domain, with the rest obtained from reference TRBV7-2 and TRBJ1-1, is as follows: GAGVSQSPSNKVTEKGKDVELRCDPISGHTALYWYRQSLGQGLEFLIYFQGNSAPDKSGLPSDRFSAERTGGSVSTLTIQRTQQEDSAVYLCASSIQGRGDTEAFFGQGTRLTVV.

The CDR3 DNA reads TGTGCCAGCAGTTACCTAGCCGGCGAGCAGTACTTC. It translates to CASSYLAGEQYF. This rearrangement joins TRBV6-6 to TRBJ2-7; a possible D gene is TRBD2 (5 bases). Germline CDR1 is MNHNY and CDR2 is SVGAGI (reference sequence). CDR3 length: 12 amino acids. V lost 2 bases and J 6 bases, leaving 8 bases between the germline ends.

This clonotype has just a few counts. This chain uses TRBV7-2 with TRBJ1-1; tentative D call: TRBD1 (5 bases). Deletions cut 3 bases from V and 11 bases from J, with 13 bases between. The CDR3 runs to 12 residues. Germline V gene sequence: CDR1 SGHTA, CDR2 FQGNSA. CDR3 residues: CASSFFQGRAFF. The CDR3 DNA reads TGTGCCAGCAGCTTTTTCCAGGGTCGGGCTTTCTTT.

The chain links TRBV6-5 to TRBJ2-2; D unresolved. Trimming removed 6 bases from V and 7 bases from J, with 9 bases in between. The CDR3 totals 12 residues. Germline CDR1 and CDR2: MNHEY and SVGAGI. In nucleotides, the CDR3 is TGTGCCAGCAGAAGTAAAGTCGGGGAGCTGTTTTTT. Its protein product is CASRSKVGELFF.

This clonotype came up a few times. The chain has TRBV2 and TRBJ2-7; TRBD2 is a possible D gene (6 bases). CDR1 and CDR2 from the germline V gene are SNHLY and FYNNEI. The V and J ends lost 8 bases and 6 bases respectively, with 14 bases between them. The CDR3 length is 12 residues. The CDR3 bases are TGTGCCAGCTTTGAAGGAGGGGCCGAGCAGTACTTC. This sequence encodes CASFEGGAEQYF.